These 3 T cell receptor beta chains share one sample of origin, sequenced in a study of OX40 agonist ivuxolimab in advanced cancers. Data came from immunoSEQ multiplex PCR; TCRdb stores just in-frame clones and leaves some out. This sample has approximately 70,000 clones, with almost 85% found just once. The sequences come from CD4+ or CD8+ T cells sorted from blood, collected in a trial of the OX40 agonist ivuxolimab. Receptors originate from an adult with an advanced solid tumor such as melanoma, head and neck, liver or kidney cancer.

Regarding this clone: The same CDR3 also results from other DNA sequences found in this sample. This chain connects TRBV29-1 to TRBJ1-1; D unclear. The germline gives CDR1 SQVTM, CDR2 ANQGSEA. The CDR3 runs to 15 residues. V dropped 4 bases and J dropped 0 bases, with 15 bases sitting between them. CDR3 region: CSVGPGWGMNTEAFF. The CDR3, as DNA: TGCAGCGTTGGCCCCGGATGGGGAATGAACACTGAAGCTTTCTTT. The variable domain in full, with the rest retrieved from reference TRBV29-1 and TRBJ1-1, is SAVISQKPSRDICQRGTSLTIQCQVDSQVTMMFWYRQQPGQSLTLIATANQGSEATYESGFVIDKFPISRPNLTFSTLTVSNMSPEDSSIYLCSVGPGWGMNTEAFFGQGTRLTVV.

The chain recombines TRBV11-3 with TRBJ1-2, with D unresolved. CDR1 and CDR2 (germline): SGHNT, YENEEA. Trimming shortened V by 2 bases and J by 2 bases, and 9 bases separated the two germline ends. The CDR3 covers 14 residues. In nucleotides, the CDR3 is TGTGCCAGCAGCTTATCCCCGTCAAACTATGGCTACACCTTC. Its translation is CASSLSPSNYGYTF.

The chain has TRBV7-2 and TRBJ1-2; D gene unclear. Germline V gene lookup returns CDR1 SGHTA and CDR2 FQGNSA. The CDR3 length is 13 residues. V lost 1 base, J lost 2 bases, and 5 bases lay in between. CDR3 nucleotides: TGTGCCAGCAGCTTAGACACGAACTATGGCTACACCTTC. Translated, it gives CASSLDTNYGYTF.